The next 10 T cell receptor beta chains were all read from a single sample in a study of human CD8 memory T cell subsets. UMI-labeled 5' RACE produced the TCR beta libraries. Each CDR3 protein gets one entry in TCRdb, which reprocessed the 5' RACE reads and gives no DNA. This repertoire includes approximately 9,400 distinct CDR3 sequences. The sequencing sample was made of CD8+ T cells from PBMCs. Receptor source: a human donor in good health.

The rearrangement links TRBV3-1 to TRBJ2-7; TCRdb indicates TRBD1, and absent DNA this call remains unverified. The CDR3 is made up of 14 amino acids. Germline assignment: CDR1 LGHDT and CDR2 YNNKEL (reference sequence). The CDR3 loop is CASSHGQGIYEQYF.

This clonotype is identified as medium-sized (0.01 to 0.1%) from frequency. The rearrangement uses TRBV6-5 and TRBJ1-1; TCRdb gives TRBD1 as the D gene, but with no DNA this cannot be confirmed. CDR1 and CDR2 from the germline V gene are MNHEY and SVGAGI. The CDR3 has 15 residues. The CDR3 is CASSPTGTLFGEAFF.

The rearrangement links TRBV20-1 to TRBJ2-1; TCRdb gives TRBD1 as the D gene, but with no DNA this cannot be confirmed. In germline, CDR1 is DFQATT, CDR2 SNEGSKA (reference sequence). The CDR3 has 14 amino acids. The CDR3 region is CSARDGRGDREQFF.

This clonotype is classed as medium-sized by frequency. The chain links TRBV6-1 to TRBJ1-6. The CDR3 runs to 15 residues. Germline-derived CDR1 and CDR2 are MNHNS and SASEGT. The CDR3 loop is CASSAPGSGNSPLHF.

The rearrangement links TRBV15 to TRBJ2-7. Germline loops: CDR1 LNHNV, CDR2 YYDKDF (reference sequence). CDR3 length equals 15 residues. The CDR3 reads CATSRGSDSSYEQYF.

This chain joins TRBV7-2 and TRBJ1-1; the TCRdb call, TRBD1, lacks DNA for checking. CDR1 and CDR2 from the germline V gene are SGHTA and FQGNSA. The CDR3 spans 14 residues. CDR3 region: CASRNGRGNTEAFF. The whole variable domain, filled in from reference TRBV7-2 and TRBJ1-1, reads GAGVSQSPSNKVTEKGKDVELRCDPISGHTALYWYRQSLGQGLEFLIYFQGNSAPDKSGLPSDRFSAERTGGSVSTLTIQRTQQEDSAVYLCASRNGRGNTEAFFGQGTRLTVV.

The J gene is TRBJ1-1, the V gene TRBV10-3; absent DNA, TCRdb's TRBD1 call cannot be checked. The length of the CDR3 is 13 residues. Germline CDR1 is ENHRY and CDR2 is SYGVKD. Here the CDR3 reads CAITPGLNTEAFF.

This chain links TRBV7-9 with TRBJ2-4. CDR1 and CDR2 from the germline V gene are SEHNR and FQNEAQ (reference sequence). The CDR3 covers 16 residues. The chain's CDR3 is CASSFSPAQDKNIQYF.

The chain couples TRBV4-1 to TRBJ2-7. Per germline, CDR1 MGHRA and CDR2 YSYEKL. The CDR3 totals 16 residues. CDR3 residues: CASSLGVQRSSYEQYF.

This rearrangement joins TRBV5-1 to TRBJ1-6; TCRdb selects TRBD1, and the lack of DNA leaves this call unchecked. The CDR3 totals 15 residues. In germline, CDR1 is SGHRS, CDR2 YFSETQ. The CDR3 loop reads CASSRSHRDVSPLHF.